This TCR beta chain was observed in a study of CD8+CD57+ T cells in acquired aplastic anemia. On the study more broadly: The study obtained an average of about 3.4 ug of DNA from sorted CD4+ and CD8+ cells. General study findings and limits: Patient and control CD8+ Simpson's diversity was not significantly different. Patients and controls shared over 25 CD8+ CDR3 sequences, highly expressed in patients.

Patients chosen for sequencing had CD8+CD57+ cells that had expanded, as shown by flow cytometry. Patients were treatment-naive when blood was sampled. TCR beta VDJ and CDR3 profiles were obtained from a genomic DNA template. TCRdb reanalysed the reads using MiXCR and keeps one entry per CDR3 protein. Here the sample spans 200,000 or so distinct CDR3 sequences, about 60% being singletons. As to this clonotype: Its antigen is undetermined.

Sequenced input: sorted CD4+, CD8+, or CD8+CD57+ T cells (not recorded which) from PBMCs. The origin of this receptor is a human donor with aplastic anemia.

The CDR3 protein is CASQGGGVTGELFF. DNA for the CDR3: TGTGCCAGCCAAGGCGGGGGGGTAACCGGGGAGCTGTTTTTT. J is TRBJ2-2 and V is TRBV6-5; 9 nucleotides align to TRBD2. The CDR3 is made up of 14 amino acids. The germline CDR1 and CDR2 sequences are MNHEY and SVGAGI. With 8 bases clipped from V and 5 bases from J, the junction kept 6 bases outside the gene matches.